Listed below are T cell receptor beta chains from one sample, sequenced in a study of blood T cell repertoires in COVID-19. Method: immunoSEQ multiplex PCR; TCRdb's copy keeps in-frame clones and lacks some. This sample has fewer than 250,000 clones, with less than 90% found just once. Sequences were obtained from peripheral blood. Every receptor here comes from a man younger than 45 with acute or convalescent COVID-19. The CDR3 runs from the conserved cysteine through the conserved F or W. The order of the fields is D gene, clone size, J gene, V gene, CDR3 protein, CDR3 DNA. D genes are given only for firm matches. Rows may omit the clone size; those that give it use once, few, many or a size class.

. few TRBJ2-1 TRBV10-2 CATALREHNEQFF TGCGCCACCGCCCTGAGGGAGCACAATGAGCAGTTCTTC
. . TRBJ2-1 TRBV7-9 CASSLPHSGEQFF TGTGCCAGCAGCTTACCTCACAGCGGTGAGCAGTTCTTC
. . TRBJ1-4 TRBV19 CASSSWGANEKLFF TGTGCCAGTAGTTCCTGGGGCGCTAATGAAAAACTGTTTTTT
. once TRBJ1-2 TRBV24-1 CATSDSRGNTNGYTF TGTGCCACCAGTGATTCCAGGGGAAACACAAATGGCTACACCTTC
. . TRBJ2-5 TRBV3-1/TRBV3-2 CASSTLLVRGETQYF TGTGCCAGCAGTACCCTTCTAGTCCGCGGAGAGACCCAGTACTTC
TRBD1 . TRBJ2-6 TRBV24-1 CATSDPRQGAGANVLTF TGTGCCACCAGTGATCCTAGACAGGGCGCTGGGGCCAACGTCCTGACTTTC
TRBD1 . TRBJ1-6 TRBV7-2 CASSLQGGSPLHF TGTGCCAGCAGCTTACAGGGGGGTTCACCCCTCCACTTT
. . TRBJ1-2 TRBV5-1 CASSLITGTGYTF TGCGCCAGCAGCTTGATTACAGGGACCGGCTACACCTTC
TRBD1 few TRBJ1-6 TRBV5-6 CASNSRTGLSPLHF TGTGCCAGCAACTCCCGGACAGGGCTTTCACCCCTCCACTTT
TRBD1 . TRBJ1-4 TRBV5-1 CASSFTADRGNEKLFF TGCGCCAGCAGCTTTACGGCCGACAGGGGAAATGAAAAACTGTTTTTT
TRBD2 . TRBJ2-2 TRBV27 CASRPGTSVPTGELFF TGTGCCAGCAGACCAGGGACTAGCGTTCCCACCGGGGAGCTGTTTTTT
. . TRBJ1-6 TRBV18 CASSPQDILHSPLHF TGTGCCAGCTCACCCCAGGACATCCTCCATTCACCCCTCCACTTT
TRBD1 . TRBJ1-2 TRBV7-3 CASSLRVTGDGYTF TGTGCCAGCAGCTTACGGGTGACAGGGGATGGCTACACCTTC
TRBD1 . TRBJ1-6 TRBV6-1 CASSEWGDRLINSPLHF TGTGCCAGCAGTGAATGGGGGGACAGGTTGATTAATTCACCCCTCCACTTT
. . TRBJ1-2 TRBV28 CASSFLSRGYTF TGTGCCAGCAGTTTTCTCTCTAGGGGCTACACCTTC
TRBD2 . TRBJ2-5 TRBV27 CASSPRTSGSRSETQYF TGTGCCAGCAGTCCGCGGACTAGCGGGAGTCGTTCCGAGACCCAGTACTTC
TRBD1 . TRBJ2-5 TRBV7-7 CASSATGFGTQYF TGTGCTAGCAGCGCGACAGGGTTCGGGACCCAGTACTTC
. . TRBJ1-2 TRBV29-1 CSGEEGGGGYTF TGCAGCGGAGAAGAAGGGGGAGGGGGCTACACCTTC
. few TRBJ1-1 TRBV28 CATPTGGGGNTEAFF TGTGCCACCCCGACCGGCGGGGGAGGGAACACTGAAGCTTTCTTT
. once TRBJ1-2 TRBV5-1 CASSLNSRAFYGYTF TGCGCCAGCAGCTTGAATAGTAGAGCGTTCTATGGCTACACCTTC
TRBD1 . TRBJ1-1 TRBV9 CASRKGTENTEAFF TGTGCCAGCAGAAAAGGGACAGAGAACACTGAAGCTTTCTTT
. . TRBJ1-1 TRBV19 CASSIGITEAFF TGTGCCAGTAGTATAGGTATCACTGAAGCTTTCTTT
TRBD1 . TRBJ1-6 TRBV18 CASSPQQGANSPLHF TGTGCCAGCTCACCGCAACAGGGGGCAAATTCACCCCTCCACTTT